The clone carrying this T cell receptor beta chain was seen once. Study members were between roughly 18 and 89 years old and lived in roughly 24 US regions. Allocation to cohorts depended on clinical history reported by the participants. Within 2 weeks of study entry, exposed participants had contacted a PCR-confirmed or clinician-diagnosed COVID-19 case. This sample is part of a study of blood T cell repertoires in COVID-19. Study summary: Sources were T cells, B-cell-depleted T cells, or PBMCs; the material itself was cDNA or gDNA.

This CDR3 region has 15 residues. V dropped 6 bases and J dropped 10 bases, with 19 bases sitting between them. Germline CDR1 reads MDHEN; CDR2 reads SYDVKM. Clones were sequenced by immunoSEQ multiplex PCR, and TCRdb holds only the in-frame ones, with some missing. The sample comprises a few hundred thousand clones, roughly 91% of which are singletons, and less than 3% rests with the top ten. V usage is TRBV28 and J usage is TRBJ1-6, with D unclear. The receptor was derived from a woman aged 45-59 years who had been exposed to COVID-19. The specimen was PBMCs or T cells enriched from blood (not recorded which). The CDR3 DNA is TGTGCCAGCAGAAATTCGGGTCCTAATACCTCACCCCTCCACTTT. Its translation: CASRNSGPNTSPLHF.